These 22 T cell receptor beta chains originate from one sample sequenced in a study of Graves' ophthalmopathy and Graves' hyperthyroidism. TCR beta CDR3 regions were amplified from RNA transcripts. RT-PCR with HTBI primers came first, then second-round multiplex PCR. TCRdb re-called the multiplex PCR reads through MiXCR, storing one row per CDR3 protein. The sample gives approximately 700,000 distinct CDR3 sequences, under 50% of which show up once; over 2.5% is in the top ten. Specimen: peripheral blood. The receptors stem from an adult man with Graves' ophthalmopathy.

This clonotype turned up a few times. CDR3 residues: CASSRPENPYEQYF. The CDR3 bases are TGTGCCAGTAGTAGACCAGAGAACCCCTACGAGCAGTACTTC. J is TRBJ2-7 and V is TRBV19, with D unresolved. The CDR3 sequence is 14 residues long. The germline CDR1 and CDR2 sequences are LNHDA and SQIVND (reference sequence). V was pared by 4 bases and J by 2 bases, with 12 bases between.

The chain links TRBV10-3 to TRBJ1-4; 11 nucleotides line up with TRBD1. The CDR3 length is 18 residues. The ends lost 2 bases at V and 1 base at J; junction bases unmatched: 6. Germline CDR1 ENHRY, CDR2 SYGVKD. This CDR3 is CAISEAPGQGVTNEKLFF. Here the CDR3 DNA reads TGTGCCATCAGTGAGGCGCCGGGACAGGGGGTAACTAATGAAAAACTGTTTTTT.

The rearrangement uses TRBV29-1 and TRBJ2-2; D ambiguous. The CDR3 length is 11 residues. V lost 7 bases and J lost 0, with 3 bases in between. CDR1 and CDR2 (germline): SQVTM, ANQGSEA. The CDR3 coding sequence is TGCAGCGGGACGAACACCGGGGAGCTGTTTTTT. Encoded protein: CSGTNTGELFF.

Notes on this clonotype: A much larger clone differs from this one at a single base, so this may be a read error. This sequence joins TRBV12-3 or TRBV12-4 and TRBJ2-5; 8 bases match TRBD2. V shed 3 bases, J shed 3 bases, and the junction held 3 bases outside the gene matches. This CDR3 spans 14 amino acids. CDR3 DNA: TGTGCCAGCAGTTTCTTCGGGAGGGAAGAGACCCAGTACTTC. Translating it yields CASSFFGREETQYF.

The V and J genes are TRBV9 and TRBJ1-2; TRBD1 might be the D (6 bases). Germline V CDR1 and CDR2: SGDLS, YYNGEE. With 6 bases removed from V and 8 bases from J, the gap between germline ends came to 20 bases. The CDR3 sequence is 14 residues long. Written as DNA, the CDR3 is TGTGCCAGCACCGGGACACCACAAACTTGGGGCTACACCTTC. Translation gives CASTGTPQTWGYTF.

The chain is built from TRBV7-8 and TRBJ1-1; TRBD1 is a possible D gene (5 bases). V lost 1 base, J lost 6 bases, and 9 bases lay in between. This CDR3 spans 13 amino acids. The germline V gene has CDR1 SGHVS and CDR2 FQNEAQ. The CDR3 DNA follows: TGTGCCAGCAGCTTAGGGGGGGGAGCTGAAGCTTTCTTT. Residues: CASSLGGGAEAFF.

The CDR3 loop reads CAGNTGEAFF. As DNA, the CDR3 is TGTGCCGGGAATACGGGTGAAGCTTTCTTT. The chain employs TRBV30 and TRBJ1-1; D is ambiguous. Trimming pared 8 bases from V and 7 bases from J, leaving 11 bases between. The germline V gene encodes CDR1 GTSNPN and CDR2 SVGIG (reference sequence). The CDR3 loop spans 10 amino acids.

V usage is TRBV5-1 and J usage is TRBJ1-1, with D tentatively TRBD1 (6 bases). CDR3 length equals 15 residues. Germline V gene lookup returns CDR1 SGHRS and CDR2 YFSETQ. Deletions cut 4 bases from V and 0 bases from J, with 13 bases between. The CDR3 sequence: CASSDGGAMNTEAFF. The CDR3 bases are TGCGCCAGCAGCGATGGGGGGGCCATGAACACTGAAGCTTTCTTT.

The chain links TRBV12-5 to TRBJ2-7, with 12 bases matching TRBD2. CDR1 is LGHNT, CDR2 FRNRAP, per germline. The CDR3 extends over 17 amino acids. V lost 5 bases to trimming and J lost 0 bases; unmatched junction nucleotides: 8. The CDR3 reads CASGPRLAGANSYEQYF. As DNA, the CDR3 is TGTGCTAGTGGTCCGCGACTAGCGGGGGCGAACTCCTACGAGCAGTACTTC.

This clonotype was seen at least ten times. The gene calls are TRBV7-8 and TRBJ1-2, with D possibly matching TRBD1 (6 bases). This CDR3 comprises 11 residues. V was cut by 8 bases and J by 7 bases, with 11 bases left in between. CDR1 SGHVS and CDR2 FQNEAQ come from the germline V gene. The CDR3 nucleotides are TGTGCCAGCCGGGGGGGCGGTGGCTACACCTTC. Protein sequence: CASRGGGGYTF.

This clonotype was seen repeatedly, ten times or more. V is TRBV11-3 and J is TRBJ2-5; D is unclear. The CDR3 is 14 residues long. Germline loops: CDR1 SGHNT, CDR2 YENEEA. Between the trimmed V and J ends, which lost 0 bases and 3 bases, there was a span of 8 bases. The chain's CDR3 is CASSLEAPEETQYF. The DNA for the CDR3 is TGTGCCAGCAGCTTAGAAGCGCCAGAAGAGACCCAGTACTTC.

This clonotype was detected ten times or more. The genes are TRBV20-1 and TRBJ1-2; no reliable D call. V dropped 0 bases and J dropped 2 bases, with 10 bases sitting between them. This CDR3 comprises 14 residues. In germline, CDR1 is DFQATT, CDR2 SNEGSKA (reference sequence). This chain's CDR3 is CSARDGSRNYGYTF. In nucleotides, the CDR3 is TGCAGTGCTAGAGATGGGTCCAGGAACTATGGCTACACCTTC.

This clonotype was seen ten or more times. The CDR3 DNA reads as TGTGCCACCAGTGATTTGTTGGACAGGGGAAATTCACCCCTCCACTTT. Amino acid sequence: CATSDLLDRGNSPLHF. The V gene is TRBV24-1, the J gene TRBJ1-6, with 9 bases aligning to TRBD1. This CDR3 is built from 16 residues. Germline V lookup: CDR1 KGHDR, CDR2 SFDVKD. V gave up 0 bases and J gave up 7 bases; unmatched junction bases: 3.

This clonotype appeared a few times. The rearrangement links TRBV24-1 to TRBJ2-3, with 16 bases identical to TRBD2. Germline assignment: CDR1 KGHDR and CDR2 SFDVKD. V dropped 4 bases and J dropped 6; count of bases not matched to a gene: 6. The CDR3 length is 17 residues. The CDR3 loop is CATSEGTSGRARDTQYF. DNA of the CDR3: TGTGCCACCAGTGAAGGGACTAGCGGGAGGGCCAGGGATACGCAGTATTTT.

CDR3 amino acids: CSARDGGLGAETQYF. The CDR3, as DNA: TGCAGTGCTAGAGATGGGGGACTCGGGGCAGAGACCCAGTACTTC. The genes are TRBV20-1 and TRBJ2-5; TRBD2 is a possible D gene (6 bases). The V gene lost 0 bases and the J gene lost 4 bases, with 15 bases spanning the gap. Germline V gene sequence: CDR1 DFQATT, CDR2 SNEGSKA (reference sequence). The CDR3 spans 15 residues.

This clonotype was observed a handful of times. The genes are TRBV30 and TRBJ1-6; D is perhaps TRBD1 (5 bases). With 3 bases removed from V and 13 bases from J, the gap between germline ends came to 13 bases. Germline V CDR1 and CDR2: GTSNPN, SVGIG (reference sequence). The CDR3 has 12 residues. CDR3 coding DNA: TGTGCCTGGAGGGCAGGGTCTTCCCCCCTCCACTTT. It specifies CAWRAGSSPLHF.

The chain joins TRBV25-1 to TRBJ1-1, with 9 bases matching TRBD1. The V and J ends lost 7 bases and 11 bases, in that order; junction bases with no gene match: 14. Germline CDR1 is MGHDK and CDR2 is SYGVNS. This CDR3 contains 14 residues. The CDR3 DNA follows: TGTGCCAGCACCCTGGAGGCGGGGACAGGGAACGCTTTCTTT. Its protein is CASTLEAGTGNAFF.

Comment on this clonotype: A read error is possible here, since a much larger clone lies one base away. The chain uses TRBV10-3 and TRBJ2-7; TRBD1 is a possible D gene (6 bases). Trimming removed 4 bases at V and 2 bases at J, with 9 bases between. The germline CDR1 and CDR2 sequences are ENHRY and SYGVKD. The CDR3 runs 13 residues. CDR3 nucleotides: TGTGCCATCAGTGGACAGGTAGCCTACGAGCAGTACTTC. It translates to CAISGQVAYEQYF.

This clonotype showed up just once. The rearrangement joins TRBV7-3 to TRBJ2-1; a weak D match, TRBD2 (6 bases). Trimming took 8 bases from V and 5 from J, leaving 13 bases between them. Germline-derived CDR1 and CDR2 are SGHTA and FQGTGA. This CDR3 contains 13 residues. In nucleotides, the CDR3 is TGTGCCAGCGGGACTGGCGGAAACAATGAGCAGTTCTTC. As protein: CASGTGGNNEQFF.

This clonotype showed up just once. The V and J genes are TRBV29-1 and TRBJ2-7, with 10 nucleotides matching TRBD1. Germline trimming cut 6 bases from V and 0 bases from J; bases unmatched to any gene: 5. This CDR3 has 14 amino acids. Per germline, CDR1 SQVTM and CDR2 ANQGSEA. The CDR3 coding sequence is TGCAGCGTCGGGACAGGGGACAGCTCCTACGAGCAGTACTTC. Amino acid sequence: CSVGTGDSSYEQYF.

The rearrangement joins TRBV5-4 to TRBJ1-1, with 12 bases aligning to TRBD1. With 3 bases clipped from V and 1 base from J, the junction kept 10 bases outside the gene matches. The CDR3 totals 18 residues. Germline lookup yields CDR1 SGHNT and CDR2 YYREEE (reference sequence). In DNA form, the CDR3 reads TGTGCCAGCAGCTCCCGGGACAGGGGGCGGGTGGCGAACACTGAAGCTTTCTTT. Translating it yields CASSSRDRGRVANTEAFF.

This clonotype came up many times. The chain joins TRBV9 to TRBJ1-2; D not resolved. The V gene's germline CDR1 is SGDLS and CDR2 YYNGEE. This CDR3 is 13 amino acids long. V gave up 0 bases and J gave up 5 bases, with 8 bases separating them. CDR3 sequence (DNA): TGTGCCAGCAGCGTAGATAATGGGTATGGCTACACCTTC. Its translation is CASSVDNGYGYTF.